One T cell receptor beta chain is described in this entry. Its target antigen remains unknown. One base away there is no much larger clone; base qualities are not given. The germline ends are 7 bases apart after V is trimmed by 1 base and J by 2 bases. CDR3 length: 14 amino acids, cysteine to phenylalanine. Just CDR3 DNA is preserved here, 42 bases in frame from base 1. CDR1 and CDR2 were assigned from the germline V gene as SGHRS and YFSETQ. The library was made by the immunoSEQ multiplex PCR assay. TCR beta CDR3 sequencing was performed on DNA from the cultured, isolated CD4+ T cells. In the source study's methods: The analysis removed non-productive TCR sequences, trimmed reads to the CDR3 region, and retained only CDR3s that were 7 or more amino acids long. The MANAFEST web app was used to pick out antigen-specific clonotypes by comparing their expansion in peptide wells with that in reference cultures. To be called positive, a clone needed expansion at FDR<0.05 compared with the reference and with all other wells, an odds ratio greater than 5, and a frequency greater than 0.1% in two replicate wells. A clonotype was defined as cross-reactive if the clonotype was significantly expanded both in SARS-CoV-2 spike wells and in at least one common cold coronavirus spike condition. CDR3 similarity was assessed by Levenshtein distance with the stringdist R package, and unrooted trees were built with ape in R 3.6.1. TCRdb limited this immuneACCESS table to in-frame rearrangements with V and J called. A share of clones is missing; checked studies link under half to unresolved V genes, and the rest is unexplained. The D gene and trimming were derived from the DNA, and the V and J assignments and clone size from that table. Here the sample has about 66,000 clones; around 85% occur a single time. 2% to 3% of the sample is taken by the ten largest.

After around eleven days of culture, CD4+ T cells were isolated with the EasySep CD4+ T cell isolation kit. Two doses of either the BNT162b2 or the mRNA-1273 mRNA SARS-CoV-2 vaccine were administered to participants. Healthy vaccine recipients had no prior SARS-CoV-2 infection, confirmed by negative nucleocapsid antibodies before and after vaccination. On days 3 and 7, half of the culture medium was replaced with fresh IL-2-containing medium. Unless noted otherwise, every peptide stimulation condition was cultured in triplicate wells. Using Ficoll-Paque Plus gradient centrifugation, PBMC were separated from whole blood and then either used fresh or cryopreserved at -140C. Genomic DNA was extracted from cultured CD4+ T cells with the QIAamp micro DNA kit. The data stem from a study of vaccination effects on CD4 cells after COVID-19 (dated by TCRdb to 2022 to 2024). For the wider study: In the ViraFEST assay, PBMC were stimulated with viral peptide pools, and antigen-specific CD4+ T cell clonotypes were then identified by expansion using TCR sequencing. Across the study, the median time from the second dose to post-vaccine sampling was 72 days (range 14 to 241). About 2 million PBMC per well were cultured in IMDM with roughly 5% human AB serum, about 9.4 IU/ml IL-2 and gentamicin, plus 10 ug/ml peptides. In both COVID-19 convalescent patients and infection-naive vaccine recipients, the study compared SARS-CoV-2 spike-specific CD4+ TCR repertoires from before mRNA vaccination with those from after it. The full study included 9 to 10 COVID-19 convalescent patients and several SARS-CoV-2-naive healthy vaccine recipients. Cultures from other donors in the study were sequenced with the Oncomine TCR Beta short-read assay on an Illumina iSeq 100.

On the study overall, not on this receptor specifically: Limitations of the study were the small number of convalescent patients and the absence of early post-infection timepoints. Clones induced by infection and clones induced by vaccination both contracted markedly at late timepoints after vaccination, which fits with T cell responses waning over time. Among healthy vaccine recipients, nearly all vaccine-induced clones were SARS-CoV-2 mono-reactive, and just 1 of 255 was cross-reactive with common cold coronaviruses.

This chain joins TRBV5-1 to TRBJ1-3, with TRBD1 perhaps the D gene, on 5 matching bases. Sequences were derived from CD4+ T cells from PBMCs cultured without peptide, sampled after COVID-19 vaccination. This TCR came from a human donor who received a COVID-19 vaccine. The CDR3 protein: CASSLRGTGNTIYF. The DNA sequence follows: TGCGCCAGCAGCTTGAGGGGTACTGGAAACACCATATATTTT.